The source of this TCR beta chain is a study of blood T cell repertoires in COVID-19. The overall study: Material from acute and convalescent COVID-19 was sourced from the United States, Italy and Spain. PBMCs, B-cell-depleted T cells, or T cells were the source of the cDNA or gDNA that made up the material.

Assay used: immunoSEQ multiplex PCR; TCRdb lists only in-frame clones, some missing. The repertoire holds around 340,000 clones, with 70% to 90% as singletons. The CDR3 is 15 amino acids. V trimming: 6 bases; J trimming: 2 bases; junction bases outside the gene matches: 8. Germline V gene sequence: CDR1 LNHDA, CDR2 SQIVND (reference sequence). This clonotype originated in a woman aged 40 to 49 with acute COVID-19. The chain links TRBV19 to TRBJ1-2; 8 nucleotides agree with TRBD1. The sample taken for sequencing was PBMCs or T cells enriched from blood (not recorded which). CDR3 coding DNA: TGTGCCAGTAGGGATCCGGGACAGGTGAACTATGGCTACACCTTC. Translated: CASRDPGQVNYGYTF.